A single sample is the source of the 6 T cell receptor beta chains below, sequenced in a study of cytomegalovirus exposure and HLA in healthy donors. This PCR relied on a set of 60 Vbeta primers and 13 Jbeta primers. Profiled with immunoSEQ multiplex PCR; TCRdb holds only in-frame clones, not every one. The sample holds roughly 180,000 clones, 65% to 85% seen once. The specimen was PBMCs. Receptors originate from a woman younger than 45 in good health and CMV-seropositive.

DNA for the CDR3: TGTGCCAGCAGCTTAGAGGGACTAGCGTCGGCGTATTCCTACGAGCAGTACTTC. It is translated as CASSLEGLASAYSYEQYF. This rearrangement joins TRBV7-3 to TRBJ2-7; TRBD2 matches 10 bases. The CDR3 spans 18 residues. Germline loops: CDR1 SGHTA, CDR2 FQGTGA. J was trimmed by 1 base and V by 2 bases; bases with no gene match: 11.

The rearrangement links TRBV10-2 to TRBJ1-2; D is possibly TRBD1 (6 bases). Between the trimmed V and J ends, which lost 4 bases and 1 base, there was a span of 10 bases. Looked up from germline, CDR1 is WSHSY and CDR2 is SAAADI. The CDR3 runs to 14 residues. The CDR3 DNA sequence: TGCGCCAGCAGTGGGCAGGGGATTAACTATGGCTACACCTTC. Residues: CASSGQGINYGYTF.

This clone has only a few counts. The V gene is TRBV9, the J gene TRBJ1-2, with 7 bases aligning to TRBD1. CDR3 length: 16 amino acids. The V gene end was trimmed by 0 bases and the J gene end by 3 bases; junction bases not matched to a gene: 8. The V gene's germline CDR1 is SGDLS and CDR2 YYNGEE. DNA for the CDR3: TGTGCCAGCAGCGTAGTAGTAGGGGGGACAGACTATGGCTACACCTTC. Translating gives CASSVVVGGTDYGYTF.

The rearrangement uses TRBV14 and TRBJ1-4; TRBD1 agrees at 7 bases. The germline CDR1 and CDR2 sequences are SGHDN and FVKESK. This CDR3 is 15 amino acids long. After removal of 5 bases from V and 5 bases from J, the junction contained 8 bases not matched to a gene. The CDR3 nucleotides are TGTGCCAGCAGCTTAACGACAGGGATGAATGAAAAACTGTTTTTT. Encoded protein: CASSLTTGMNEKLFF.

This rearrangement joins TRBV2 to TRBJ2-5; no definite D call. This CDR3 is built from 13 residues. CDR1 is SNHLY and CDR2 is FYNNEI in the germline V gene. Deletions cut 4 bases from V and 3 bases from J, with 9 bases between. CDR3 DNA: TGTGCCAGCAGTGGTTCTCGTGAAGAGACCCAGTACTTC. Protein sequence: CASSGSREETQYF.

In this sample, this clone turned up many times. CDR3 sequence reads: CASSLAGSGPNEQFF. The DNA for the CDR3 is TGTGCCAGCAGCTTAGCGGGGAGTGGCCCCAATGAGCAGTTCTTC. The chain carries TRBV7-2 and TRBJ2-1; D is possibly TRBD2 (5 bases). The V end lost 0 bases, the J end lost 6 bases, and 12 bases lay between the germline ends. CDR3 length equals 15 residues. Germline V gene lookup returns CDR1 SGHTA and CDR2 FQGNSA.